The next 9 T cell receptor beta chains were all read from a single sample in a study of blood T cells in healthy people across ages. A second PCR of roughly 7 to 11 cycles used a sample-barcoded 5' primer and a J-beta primer mix. A single record per CDR3 protein comes from TCRdb applying MiXCR to the 5' RACE reads. The top ten clones hold 9.4% of a sample with around 700,000 distinct CDR3 sequences, just under 25% of them seen once. The data were also submitted as part of a second study, on T cells of mothers and their children.

The sequencing input was blood. The receptors were gathered from a boy younger than 18 in good health.

The rearrangement links TRBV12-3 or TRBV12-4 to TRBJ2-7, with D possibly being TRBD2 (5 bases). The CDR3 contains 12 residues. Trimming took off 5 bases at V and 2 bases at J, with 7 bases between the two ends. For the CDR3, the DNA is TGTGCCAGCAGTGGAGCGGCCTACGAGCAGTACTTC. It translates to CASSGAAYEQYF.

This clonotype was seen a few times. This sequence joins TRBV29-1 and TRBJ1-2, with D unresolved. Germline CDR1 reads SQVTM; CDR2 reads ANQGSEA. V dropped 5 bases and J dropped 3 bases, with 4 bases sitting between them. CDR3 length: 10 amino acids. DNA of the CDR3: TGCAGCGTTTCCGACTATGGCTACACCTTC. Translating gives CSVSDYGYTF.

This clonotype was seen at least ten times. The V gene is TRBV12-3 or TRBV12-4, the J gene TRBJ2-1; the D is unclear. V lost 0 bases, J lost 6 bases, and 0 bases lay in between. The CDR3 is 11 amino acids. Here the CDR3 DNA reads TGTGCCAGCAGTTTAGCCAATGAGCAGTTCTTC. Its translation is CASSLANEQFF.

The chain carries TRBV29-1 and TRBJ2-3; 9 bases map to TRBD1. Germline CDR1 reads SQVTM; CDR2 reads ANQGSEA. This CDR3 is built from 14 residues. The junction had 10 bases not matched to a gene; V was cut back by 7 bases and J by 5 bases. The CDR3 nucleotides read TGCAGCGCGAACCGGGACAGGGCCGAAGATACGCAGTATTTT. This sequence encodes CSANRDRAEDTQYF.

V usage is TRBV7-2 and J usage is TRBJ1-1; the D gene is possibly TRBD1 (5 bases). CDR1 is SGHTA and CDR2 is FQGNSA in the germline V gene. V lost 7 bases, J lost 5 bases, and 17 bases lay in between. The CDR3 is 14 residues long. For the CDR3, the DNA is TGTGCCAGCACCCTTGACGGGGGAGGTACTGAAGCTTTCTTT. Encoded protein: CASTLDGGGTEAFF.

This chain links TRBV29-1 with TRBJ1-1; D is undetermined. Germline CDR1 reads SQVTM; CDR2 reads ANQGSEA. Trimming left V 5 bases short and J 7 bases short, with 17 bases between. The CDR3 has 13 amino acids. CDR3 sequence: CSVRELPNVEAFF. The CDR3 DNA reads as TGCAGCGTTCGAGAACTGCCGAACGTTGAAGCTTTCTTT.

The chain recombines TRBV7-3 with TRBJ2-2; D is possibly TRBD1 or TRBD2 (5 bases each). V was trimmed by 4 bases and J by 3 bases, leaving 15 bases between them. CDR1 is SGHTA and CDR2 is FQGTGA in the germline V gene. The CDR3 runs to 16 residues. The CDR3: CASSSLPGPDTGELFF. CDR3 nucleotides: TGTGCCAGCAGCTCCCTCCCGGGACCCGACACCGGGGAGCTGTTTTTT.

This clonotype was observed many times. The junction and the germline gene differ at one end; a read error may be behind it. The rearrangement links TRBV28 to TRBJ2-3; tentatively, D is TRBD1 (6 bases). Germline assignment: CDR1 MDHEN and CDR2 SYDVKM. This CDR3 spans 12 amino acids. The CDR3 DNA follows: TGCGCCAGCAGCTTTACAGGGGATACGCAGTATTTT. Protein sequence: CASSFTGDTQYF. Based on the CDR3 plus reference TRBV28 and TRBJ2-3, the full variable domain is DVKVTQSSRYLVKRTGEKVFLECVQDMDHENMFWYRQDPGLGLRLIYFSYDVKMKEKGDIPEGYSVSREKKERFSLILESASTNQTSMYLCASSFTGDTQYFGPGTRLTVL.

This clonotype was observed a single time. The V call is TRBV5-1, the J call TRBJ2-1; the match to TRBD2 covers 11 bases. Germline lookup yields CDR1 SGHRS and CDR2 YFSETQ. The junction had 13 bases not matched to a gene; V was cut back by 6 bases and J by 5 bases. The CDR3 consists of 17 residues. CDR3 nucleotide sequence: TGCGCCAGCAATAAATTACGACTAGCGGGATATGACAATGAGCAGTTCTTC. Translating gives CASNKLRLAGYDNEQFF. Complete variable domain (other parts from reference TRBV5-1 and TRBJ2-1): KAGVTQTPRYLIKTRGQQVTLSCSPISGHRSVSWYQQTPGQGLQFLFEYFSETQRNKGNFPGRFSGRQFSNSRSEMNVSTLELGDSALYLCASNKLRLAGYDNEQFFGPGTRLTVL.